The sequence of this TCR beta chain was determined in a study of STAT3 mutations in large granular lymphocyte leukemia. Study-level results: All newly emerging clones after therapy were STAT3 wild type. Some patients had dominant TCR clones larger than their STAT3 mutant burden. At least one immunodominant TCR beta clonotype appeared in every T-cell large granular lymphocyte leukemia patient. No sample exists from the first appearance of each clone.

Each sample's TCRbeta library yielded on average roughly 43,000 productive templates. Only in-frame clones appear in the TCRdb table, and some are missing; sequencing was by immunoSEQ multiplex PCR. The sample carries about 42,000 clones, about three quarters recorded once. This clone was seen a few times. The antigen remains undetermined. Other DNA sequences in the same sample also yield this CDR3. This receptor was identified in a human donor with T large granular lymphocyte leukemia. Some clones in this sample may be carry-over from other donors' samples. The source material was PBMCs.

The chain's CDR3 is CASSQTGVYGYTF. CDR3 nucleotide sequence: TGCGCCAGCAGCCAGACAGGAGTTTATGGCTACACCTTC. The chain uses TRBV4-3 and TRBJ1-2; D possibly corresponds to TRBD1 (6 bases). V gave up 3 bases and J gave up 5 bases, with 10 bases separating them. This CDR3 is 13 amino acids long. CDR1 LGHNA and CDR2 YSLEER come from the germline V gene.